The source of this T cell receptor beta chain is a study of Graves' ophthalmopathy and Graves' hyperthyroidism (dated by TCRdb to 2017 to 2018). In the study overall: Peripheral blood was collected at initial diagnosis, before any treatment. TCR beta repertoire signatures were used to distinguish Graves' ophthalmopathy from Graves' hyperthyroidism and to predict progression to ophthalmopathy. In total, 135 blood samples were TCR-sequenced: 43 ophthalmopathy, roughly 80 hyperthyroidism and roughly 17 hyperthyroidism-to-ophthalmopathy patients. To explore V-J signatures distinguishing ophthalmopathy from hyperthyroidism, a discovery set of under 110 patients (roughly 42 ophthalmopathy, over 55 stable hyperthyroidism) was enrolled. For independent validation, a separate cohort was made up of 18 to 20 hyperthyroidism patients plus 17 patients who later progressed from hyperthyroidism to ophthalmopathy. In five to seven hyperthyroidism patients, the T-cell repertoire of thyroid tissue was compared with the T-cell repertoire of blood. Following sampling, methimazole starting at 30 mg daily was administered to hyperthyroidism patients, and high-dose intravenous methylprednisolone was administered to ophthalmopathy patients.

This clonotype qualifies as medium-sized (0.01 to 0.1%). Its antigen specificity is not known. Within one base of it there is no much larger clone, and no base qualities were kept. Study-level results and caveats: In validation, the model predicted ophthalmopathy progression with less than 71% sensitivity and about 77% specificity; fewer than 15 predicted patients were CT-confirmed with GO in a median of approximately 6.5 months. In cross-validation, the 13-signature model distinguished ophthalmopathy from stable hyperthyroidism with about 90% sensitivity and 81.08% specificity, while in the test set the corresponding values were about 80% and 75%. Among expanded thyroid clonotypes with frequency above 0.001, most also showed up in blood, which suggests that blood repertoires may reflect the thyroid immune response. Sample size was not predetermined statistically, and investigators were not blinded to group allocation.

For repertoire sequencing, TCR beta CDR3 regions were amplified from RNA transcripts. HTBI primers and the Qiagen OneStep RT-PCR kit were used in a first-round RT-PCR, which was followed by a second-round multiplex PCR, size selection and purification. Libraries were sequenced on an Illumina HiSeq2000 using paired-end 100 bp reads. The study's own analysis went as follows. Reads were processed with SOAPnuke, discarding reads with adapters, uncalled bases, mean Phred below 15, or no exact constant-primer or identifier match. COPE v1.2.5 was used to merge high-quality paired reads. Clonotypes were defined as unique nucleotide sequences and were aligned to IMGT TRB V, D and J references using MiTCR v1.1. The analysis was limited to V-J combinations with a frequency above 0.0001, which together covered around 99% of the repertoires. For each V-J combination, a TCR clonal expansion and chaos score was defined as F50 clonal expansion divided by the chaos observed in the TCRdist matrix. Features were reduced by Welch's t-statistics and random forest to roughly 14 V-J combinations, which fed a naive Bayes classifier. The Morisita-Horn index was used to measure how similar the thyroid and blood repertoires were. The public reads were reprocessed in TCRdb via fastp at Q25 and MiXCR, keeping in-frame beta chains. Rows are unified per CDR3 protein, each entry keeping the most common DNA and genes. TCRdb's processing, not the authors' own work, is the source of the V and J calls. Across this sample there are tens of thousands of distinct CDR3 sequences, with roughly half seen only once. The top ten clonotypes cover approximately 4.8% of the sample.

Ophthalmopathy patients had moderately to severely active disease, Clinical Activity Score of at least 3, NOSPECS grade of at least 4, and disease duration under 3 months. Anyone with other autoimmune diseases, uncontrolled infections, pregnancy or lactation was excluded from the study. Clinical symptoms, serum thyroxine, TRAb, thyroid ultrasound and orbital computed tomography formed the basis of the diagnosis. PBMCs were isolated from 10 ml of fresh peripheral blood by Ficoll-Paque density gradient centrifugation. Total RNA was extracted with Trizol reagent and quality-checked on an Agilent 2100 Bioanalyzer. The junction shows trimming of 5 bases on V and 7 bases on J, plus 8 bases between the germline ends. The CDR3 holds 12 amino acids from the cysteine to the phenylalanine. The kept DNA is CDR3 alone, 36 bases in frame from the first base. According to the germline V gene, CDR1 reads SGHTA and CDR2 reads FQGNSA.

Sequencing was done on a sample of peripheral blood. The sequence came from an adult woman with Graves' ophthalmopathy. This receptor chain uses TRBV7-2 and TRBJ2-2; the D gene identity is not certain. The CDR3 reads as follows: CASSKVVGELFF. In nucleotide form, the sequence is TGTGCCAGCAGCAAAGTTGTCGGGGAGCTGTTTTTT.